These T cell receptor beta chains were read from a single sample in a study of early stage breast cancer tumors. TCRdb's table, derived via immunoSEQ multiplex PCR, lists solely in-frame clones and lacks some. The data show more than 55,000 clones, around three quarters seen once. What was sequenced was blood. The receptors were gathered from a person in their thirties with breast cancer. CDR3s leave out the opening cysteine and the closing phenylalanine or tryptophan. Clone size, where shown, is once, few, many, or a class for clones that have expanded.

TRBV7-9,-,ASSRDRSNEKLF
TRBV29-1,-,SVAPAGRSYEQY
TRBV15,medium-sized,ATSTSQGRGGYT
TRBV18,-,ASYGTGSGSYEQY
TRBV7-3,-,ASSFTDSTDTQY
TRBV9,-,ASSVLGAGTGELF
TRBV30,few,AWRRSSGNTIY
TRBV7-2,-,ASSRQAMNTEAF
TRBV15,-,ATSVGQSPYEQY
TRBV7-9,-,ASSLALRGAGETQY
TRBV7-6,few,ASSNEVTGNTIY
TRBV19,-,ASRSRDRGGDTQY
TRBV11-2,-,ASSSTGALQETQY
TRBV7-6,-,ASSSTSAYEQY
TRBV2,-,ASGRETGNYREQF
TRBV28,-,ASIRGAQGNTIY
TRBV5-1,few,ASSSGLAGVENEQF
TRBV7-6,-,ASSLGDGYT
TRBV6-1,-,ASSLSREIEKLF
TRBV19,-,ASTQRGLGETQY
TRBV5-4,-,ASTYKETQY
TRBV7-6,-,ASSLGGFESQPQH
TRBV7-9,-,ASTRTGTSYEQY
TRBV5-4,-,ASSLVGTENEQY
TRBV2,-,ASAGGNQPQH
TRBV4-1,-,ASSQGPRQGLGSGYT
TRBV7-9,-,ASSLAGEDRGEAF
TRBV30,few,AWSRDGNTIY
TRBV5-1,-,ASSSDPREPEQY
TRBV6-5,-,ASTQPGGVKTQY
TRBV9,-,ASSVAASGTPLYEQY
TRBV4-1,medium-sized,ASSQVYRYEQY
TRBV29-1,few,SVEAFHEQY
TRBV14,-,ASSLPREYTEAF
TRBV27,-,ASGEIAGAATRPGANVLT
TRBV7-2,once,ASSLVTGSDTQY
TRBV30,-,AYSTYMNTEAF
TRBV14,-,ASSQVRGGNYGYT
TRBV9,-,ASSVAGGGVVDTEAF
TRBV15,-,ATSGSGSGSYEQY
TRBV4-2,few,ASSQPLAGGSYEQY
TRBV6-6,-,ASSLPGQETQY
TRBV2,medium-sized,ASSEALFGSLSTEAF
TRBV7-3,-,ASSSSVGETQY
TRBV10-2,-,ASRGTEAF
TRBV13,-,ASSDRGEQPQH
TRBV7-9,once,ASSLGQFIDEQF
TRBV10-1,few,ASSGGTSYEQY
TRBV7-2,few,ASSFTWVDYGYT
TRBV13,-,ASSLLPGLAPYEQY
TRBV18,-,ASSNTGGSYNEQF
TRBV6-1,few,ASSGGGTSGRNEQF
TRBV5-1,few,ASSFSPSGSGGDTQY